This is a list of T cell receptor beta chains from one sample in a study of blood T cell repertoires in COVID-19. Profiling relied on immunoSEQ multiplex PCR, and the TCRdb table lists in-frame clones only, not all of them. This table holds about 160,000 clones, more than 75% found once. Sequenced: peripheral blood. The receptors stem from a man between 18 and 29 years old with acute or convalescent COVID-19. Each CDR3 is given with its conserved first and last residue. The D gene is left open where the match is weak. Clone size, where shown, is once, few, many, or a class for clones that have expanded.

d_gene: -; v_gene: TRBV9; j_gene: TRBJ2-7; abundance: -; CDR3nt: TGTGCCAGCAGCGCTTCCGGGAGCACATACGAGCAGTACTTC; CDR3aa: CASSASGSTYEQYF
d_gene: TRBD1; v_gene: TRBV6-5; j_gene: TRBJ2-1; abundance: -; CDR3nt: TGTGCCAGCAGTTTTAGACAGGGGGTCCATGAGCAGTTCTTC; CDR3aa: CASSFRQGVHEQFF
d_gene: TRBD1; v_gene: TRBV5-6; j_gene: TRBJ2-7; abundance: -; CDR3nt: TGTGCCAGCAGCTGGGACAGGGGCTACGAGCAGTACTTC; CDR3aa: CASSWDRGYEQYF
d_gene: TRBD1; v_gene: TRBV27; j_gene: TRBJ1-5; abundance: -; CDR3nt: TGTGCCAGCAGCTGGGACAGGGGCAATCAGCCCCAGCATTTT; CDR3aa: CASSWDRGNQPQHF
d_gene: -; v_gene: TRBV6-5; j_gene: TRBJ2-2; abundance: -; CDR3nt: TGTGCCAGCACCAAAAACCCAGGGGCCCCCGGGGAGCTGTTTTTT; CDR3aa: CASTKNPGAPGELFF
d_gene: -; v_gene: TRBV5-1; j_gene: TRBJ1-1; abundance: -; CDR3nt: TGCGCCAGCAGCCGTGAGGTCTTGAACACTGAAGCTTTCTTT; CDR3aa: CASSREVLNTEAFF
d_gene: -; v_gene: TRBV6-5; j_gene: TRBJ1-1; abundance: -; CDR3nt: TGTGCCAGCGGGGAGAGGATGAACACTGAAGCTTTCTTT; CDR3aa: CASGERMNTEAFF
d_gene: TRBD1; v_gene: TRBV2; j_gene: TRBJ2-4; abundance: -; CDR3nt: TGTGCCAGCAGGACGGACAGGGAAAACATTCAGTACTTC; CDR3aa: CASRTDRENIQYF
d_gene: TRBD1; v_gene: TRBV5-5; j_gene: TRBJ2-1; abundance: -; CDR3nt: TGTGCCAGCAGCTTGGGACAGGGTCACAATGAGCAGTTCTTC; CDR3aa: CASSLGQGHNEQFF
d_gene: -; v_gene: TRBV6-2/TRBV6-3; j_gene: TRBJ2-1; abundance: -; CDR3nt: TGTGCCAGCAGTTACCGGGGGACCCTATATCGCAATGAGCAGTTCTTC; CDR3aa: CASSYRGTLYRNEQFF
d_gene: -; v_gene: TRBV6-5; j_gene: TRBJ1-2; abundance: -; CDR3nt: TGTGCCAGCAGTTCCCGGGGGTCAGAAGGCTATGGCTACACCTTC; CDR3aa: CASSSRGSEGYGYTF
d_gene: -; v_gene: TRBV4-1; j_gene: TRBJ2-4; abundance: -; CDR3nt: TGCGCCAGCAGCCAAGAAGGGCAGGGAGGAAACATTCAGTACTTC; CDR3aa: CASSQEGQGGNIQYF
d_gene: -; v_gene: TRBV7-6; j_gene: TRBJ1-5; abundance: -; CDR3nt: TGTGCCAGCAGCCCAGGGGCCTTTGGACAGCGCAATCAGCCCCAGCATTTT; CDR3aa: CASSPGAFGQRNQPQHF
d_gene: -; v_gene: TRBV5-1; j_gene: TRBJ1-6; abundance: -; CDR3nt: TGCGCCAGCAAGTACAGTATTAATTCACCCCTCCACTTT; CDR3aa: CASKYSINSPLHF
d_gene: -; v_gene: TRBV19; j_gene: TRBJ1-3; abundance: -; CDR3nt: TGTGCCAGTAGGACGACACTCCACTCTGGAAACACCATATATTTT; CDR3aa: CASRTTLHSGNTIYF
d_gene: -; v_gene: TRBV14; j_gene: TRBJ2-7; abundance: -; CDR3nt: TGTGCCAGCAGCCAAGATGGAGACAGCTACGAGCAGTACTTC; CDR3aa: CASSQDGDSYEQYF
d_gene: TRBD1; v_gene: TRBV6-5; j_gene: TRBJ2-7; abundance: -; CDR3nt: TGTGCCAGCAGTCTCTTAGGGGGCAGGGCCTACGAGCAGTACTTC; CDR3aa: CASSLLGGRAYEQYF
d_gene: -; v_gene: TRBV25-1; j_gene: TRBJ2-1; abundance: -; CDR3nt: TGTGCCAGCAGGGGATCAGGGTTGGGGCGCCGAACCTACAATGAGCAGTTCTTC; CDR3aa: CASRGSGLGRRTYNEQFF
d_gene: TRBD1; v_gene: TRBV12-3/TRBV12-4; j_gene: TRBJ2-7; abundance: -; CDR3nt: TGTGCCAGCAGCCTACAGGGGGCGCGCGAGCAGTACTTC; CDR3aa: CASSLQGAREQYF
d_gene: -; v_gene: TRBV19; j_gene: TRBJ1-6; abundance: -; CDR3nt: TGTGCCAGTCGTTCGACAGAGCTGAATTCACCCCTCCACTTT; CDR3aa: CASRSTELNSPLHF
d_gene: -; v_gene: TRBV27; j_gene: TRBJ2-7; abundance: -; CDR3nt: TGTGCCAGCTCACGAGCCGGGACCTACGAGCAGTACTTC; CDR3aa: CASSRAGTYEQYF
d_gene: -; v_gene: TRBV3-1/TRBV3-2; j_gene: TRBJ2-2; abundance: -; CDR3nt: TGTGCCAGCAGCCAAGTGCAGGGTAGGGGGGAGCTGTTTTTT; CDR3aa: CASSQVQGRGELFF
d_gene: -; v_gene: TRBV5-1; j_gene: TRBJ2-1; abundance: -; CDR3nt: TGCGCCAGCAGCCCGAAGGGACAATATTTTGCCTACAATGAGCAGTTCTTC; CDR3aa: CASSPKGQYFAYNEQFF
d_gene: -; v_gene: TRBV5-4; j_gene: TRBJ1-3; abundance: -; CDR3nt: TGTGCCAGCAGCTTGGGAGCGAGCTCTGGAAACACCATATATTTT; CDR3aa: CASSLGASSGNTIYF
d_gene: TRBD1; v_gene: TRBV3-1/TRBV3-2; j_gene: TRBJ1-4; abundance: -; CDR3nt: TGTGCCAGCAGCCAAGATATCTGGGGACAGGGTAATGAAAAACTGTTTTTT; CDR3aa: CASSQDIWGQGNEKLFF
d_gene: -; v_gene: TRBV5-1; j_gene: TRBJ1-6; abundance: -; CDR3nt: TGCGCCAGCAGCTTGTCGAAGGGAGGGGCAAATAATTCACCCCTCCACTTT; CDR3aa: CASSLSKGGANNSPLHF
d_gene: -; v_gene: TRBV21-1; j_gene: TRBJ2-4; abundance: -; CDR3nt: TGTGCCAGCAGCAAAAAAGCTTTAGCCAAAAACATTCAGTACTTC; CDR3aa: CASSKKALAKNIQYF
d_gene: -; v_gene: TRBV2; j_gene: TRBJ1-5; abundance: -; CDR3nt: TGTGCCAGCAGTGGATCTGAGGATCAGCCCCAGCATTTT; CDR3aa: CASSGSEDQPQHF
d_gene: TRBD1; v_gene: TRBV5-1; j_gene: TRBJ2-1; abundance: -; CDR3nt: TGCGCCAGCAGCCTGGGGACAGCCTACAATGAGCAGTTCTTC; CDR3aa: CASSLGTAYNEQFF
d_gene: -; v_gene: TRBV5-1; j_gene: TRBJ2-1; abundance: -; CDR3nt: TGCGCCAGCAGCGTCATAGCGGCGAACTACAATGAGCAGTTCTTC; CDR3aa: CASSVIAANYNEQFF
d_gene: TRBD2; v_gene: TRBV3-1/TRBV3-2; j_gene: TRBJ2-2; abundance: -; CDR3nt: TGTGCCAGCAGCCTACGACTAGCACAACGATCCGGGGAGCTGTTTTTT; CDR3aa: CASSLRLAQRSGELFF
d_gene: -; v_gene: TRBV10-2; j_gene: TRBJ1-3; abundance: few; CDR3nt: TGCGCCAGCAGAGGGAGCTCTGGAAACACCATATATTTT; CDR3aa: CASRGSSGNTIYF
d_gene: -; v_gene: TRBV7-6; j_gene: TRBJ2-1; abundance: -; CDR3nt: TGTGCCAGCAGCTTAGCGGTATCGACAGGCAACAATGAGCAGTTCTTC; CDR3aa: CASSLAVSTGNNEQFF
d_gene: TRBD1; v_gene: TRBV7-8; j_gene: TRBJ1-4; abundance: -; CDR3nt: TGTGCCAGCAGCTCGACAGGGGTTGGCAATGAAAAACTGTTTTTT; CDR3aa: CASSSTGVGNEKLFF
d_gene: TRBD1; v_gene: TRBV10-1; j_gene: TRBJ1-2; abundance: -; CDR3nt: TGCGCCAGCAGTGAGAGCTTGGGGACAGGGGTGCATGGCTACACCTTC; CDR3aa: CASSESLGTGVHGYTF
d_gene: -; v_gene: TRBV12-3/TRBV12-4; j_gene: TRBJ1-2; abundance: -; CDR3nt: TGTGCCAGCAGTTTGGGGGCGGGGGAAACCTTC; CDR3aa: CASSLGAGETF
d_gene: TRBD1; v_gene: TRBV27; j_gene: TRBJ2-7; abundance: -; CDR3nt: TGTGCCAGCAGCCTAGGGGGACAGGACGTGGCCTACGAGCAGTACTTC; CDR3aa: CASSLGGQDVAYEQYF
d_gene: -; v_gene: TRBV9; j_gene: TRBJ1-2; abundance: -; CDR3nt: TGTGCCAGCAGCGTAGTCGAGGACTCGGGGGACTATGGCTACACCTTC; CDR3aa: CASSVVEDSGDYGYTF
d_gene: -; v_gene: TRBV19; j_gene: TRBJ2-5; abundance: -; CDR3nt: TGTGCCAGTAGTGTGACAGGCGGAAAAGAGACCCAGTACTTC; CDR3aa: CASSVTGGKETQYF
d_gene: -; v_gene: TRBV18; j_gene: TRBJ2-2; abundance: -; CDR3nt: TGTGCCAGCTCACCCCGGGCCAAATCGGGAACCGGGGAGCTGTTTTTT; CDR3aa: CASSPRAKSGTGELFF
d_gene: TRBD1; v_gene: TRBV9; j_gene: TRBJ2-1; abundance: -; CDR3nt: TGTGCCAGCAGCGTAGAGGGGGCGGCCTACAATGAGCAGTTCTTC; CDR3aa: CASSVEGAAYNEQFF
d_gene: -; v_gene: TRBV7-9; j_gene: TRBJ2-4; abundance: -; CDR3nt: TGTGCCAGCAGCTCAAGCGGAGCCAAAAACATTCAGTACTTC; CDR3aa: CASSSSGAKNIQYF
d_gene: TRBD1; v_gene: TRBV24-1; j_gene: TRBJ2-1; abundance: -; CDR3nt: TGTGCCACCAGTGATTTTGGGACAGGGCAAAATGAGCAGTTCTTC; CDR3aa: CATSDFGTGQNEQFF
d_gene: -; v_gene: TRBV11-2; j_gene: TRBJ2-3; abundance: -; CDR3nt: TGTGCCAGCAGCTTTACAGGGTTTTACACAGATACGCAGTATTTT; CDR3aa: CASSFTGFYTDTQYF
d_gene: TRBD2; v_gene: TRBV7-6; j_gene: TRBJ2-7; abundance: -; CDR3nt: TGTGCCAGCAGCTGGGGCCCCACGACTAGCCCCTACGAGCAGTACTTC; CDR3aa: CASSWGPTTSPYEQYF
d_gene: TRBD1; v_gene: TRBV18; j_gene: TRBJ2-7; abundance: -; CDR3nt: TGTGCCAGCTCACAGGGGGCCCCCTACGAGCAGTACTTC; CDR3aa: CASSQGAPYEQYF
d_gene: -; v_gene: TRBV14; j_gene: TRBJ1-6; abundance: -; CDR3nt: TGTGCCAGCAGCCAAGAGATGGGGGCGGCTCCGCCTGGGGGCTATAATTCACCCCTCCACTTT; CDR3aa: CASSQEMGAAPPGGYNSPLHF
d_gene: TRBD2; v_gene: TRBV7-2; j_gene: TRBJ2-3; abundance: -; CDR3nt: TGTGCCAGCAGCCCATTTGCGGGAGCAACAGATACGCAGTATTTT; CDR3aa: CASSPFAGATDTQYF
d_gene: -; v_gene: TRBV9; j_gene: TRBJ1-2; abundance: -; CDR3nt: TGTGCCAGCAGCCCCGGGGAGGGGAACTATGGCTACACCTTC; CDR3aa: CASSPGEGNYGYTF
d_gene: -; v_gene: TRBV5-1; j_gene: TRBJ2-2; abundance: -; CDR3nt: TGCGCCAGCAGCTTGGCGGTAGTGGCCGGGGAGCTGTTTTTT; CDR3aa: CASSLAVVAGELFF
d_gene: -; v_gene: TRBV5-1; j_gene: TRBJ1-2; abundance: -; CDR3nt: TGCGCCAGCAGCTTGCTGCCAGGGAAGGATGGCTACACCTTC; CDR3aa: CASSLLPGKDGYTF
d_gene: -; v_gene: TRBV7-2; j_gene: TRBJ1-3; abundance: -; CDR3nt: TGTGCCAGCAGCTTGAGGGTGGCCATATCTGGAAACACCATATATTTT; CDR3aa: CASSLRVAISGNTIYF
d_gene: -; v_gene: TRBV4-1; j_gene: TRBJ1-5; abundance: -; CDR3nt: TGCGCCAGCAGCCTCCTCTTCCCTGGTCGCGGCAATCAGCCCCAGCATTTT; CDR3aa: CASSLLFPGRGNQPQHF
d_gene: -; v_gene: TRBV19; j_gene: TRBJ1-5; abundance: once; CDR3nt: TGTGCCAGTAGTATCACCGGTCAGCCCCAGCATTTT; CDR3aa: CASSITGQPQHF
d_gene: TRBD1; v_gene: TRBV5-1; j_gene: TRBJ1-5; abundance: once; CDR3nt: TGCGCCAGCAGCTTGGCCGTGGGACAGGATCCCCTACCCCAGCATTTT; CDR3aa: CASSLAVGQDPLPQHF